This TCR beta chain was recorded in a study of blood T cell repertoires in COVID-19. Study overall: There were acute and convalescent COVID-19 samples, and they came from the United States, Italy and Spain.

The protocol was immunoSEQ multiplex PCR, while the TCRdb copy is restricted to in-frame clones and leaves out a portion. The table has more than 100,000 clones, around 89% seen once. Germline CDR1 KGHDR, CDR2 SFDVKD. This CDR3 spans 22 amino acids. V lost 4 bases, J lost 4 bases, and 23 bases stayed unmatched. The receptor's source is a man aged 45-60 years with active or convalescent COVID-19. J is TRBJ2-7 and V is TRBV24-1; 14 positions agree with TRBD2. Material: peripheral blood. Here the CDR3 DNA reads TGTGCCACCAGTGACCCCCAAAATTCACAGGGACCTGGACTAGCGGGGGGATACGAGCAGTACTTC. Amino acid sequence: CATSDPQNSQGPGLAGGYEQYF.